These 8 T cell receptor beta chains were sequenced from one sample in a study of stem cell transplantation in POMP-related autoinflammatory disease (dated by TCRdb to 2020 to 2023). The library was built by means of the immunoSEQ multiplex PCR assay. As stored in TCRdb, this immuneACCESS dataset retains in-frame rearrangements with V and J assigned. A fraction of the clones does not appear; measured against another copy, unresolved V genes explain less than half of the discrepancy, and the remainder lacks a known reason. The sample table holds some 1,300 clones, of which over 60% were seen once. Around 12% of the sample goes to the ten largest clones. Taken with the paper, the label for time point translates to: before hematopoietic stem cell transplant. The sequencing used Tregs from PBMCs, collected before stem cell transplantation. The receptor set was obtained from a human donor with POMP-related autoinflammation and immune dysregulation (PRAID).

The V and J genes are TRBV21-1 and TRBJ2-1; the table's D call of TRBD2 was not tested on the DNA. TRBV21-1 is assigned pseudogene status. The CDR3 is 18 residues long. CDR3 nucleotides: TGTGCCAGCAGCAACACTTCGGGTCGCGGGAAAAGGTCCAATGAGCAGTTCTTC. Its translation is CASSNTSGRGKRSNEQFF.

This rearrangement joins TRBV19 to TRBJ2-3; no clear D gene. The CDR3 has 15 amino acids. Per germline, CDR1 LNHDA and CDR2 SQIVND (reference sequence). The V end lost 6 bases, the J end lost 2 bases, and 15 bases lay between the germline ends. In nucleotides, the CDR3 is TGTGCCAGTAGCCGAGGCCCTCGACCCACAGATACGCAGTATTTT. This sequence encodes CASSRGPRPTDTQYF. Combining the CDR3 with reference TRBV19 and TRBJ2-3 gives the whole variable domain DGGITQSPKYLFRKEGQNVTLSCEQNLNHDAMYWYRQDPGQGLRLIYYSQIVNDFQKGDIAEGYSVSREKKESFPLTVTSAQKNPTAFYLCASSRGPRPTDTQYFGPGTRLTVL.

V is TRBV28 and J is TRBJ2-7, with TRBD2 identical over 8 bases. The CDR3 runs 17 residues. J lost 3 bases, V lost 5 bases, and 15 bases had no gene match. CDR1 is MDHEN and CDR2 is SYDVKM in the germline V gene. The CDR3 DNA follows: TGTGCCAGCAGTCCATCTAGCGGCGGGAGGTTTAACTACGAGCAGTACTTC. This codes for CASSPSSGGRFNYEQYF.

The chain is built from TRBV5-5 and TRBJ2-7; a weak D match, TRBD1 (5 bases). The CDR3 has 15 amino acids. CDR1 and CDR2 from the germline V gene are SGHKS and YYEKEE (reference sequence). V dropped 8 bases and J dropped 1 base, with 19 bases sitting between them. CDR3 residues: CARSPPRGLSYEQYF. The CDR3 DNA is TGTGCCAGAAGCCCGCCAAGGGGCCTTTCCTACGAGCAGTACTTC.

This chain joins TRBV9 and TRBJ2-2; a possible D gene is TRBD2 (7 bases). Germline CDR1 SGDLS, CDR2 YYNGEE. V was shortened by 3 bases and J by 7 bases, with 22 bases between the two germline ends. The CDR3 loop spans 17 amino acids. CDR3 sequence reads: CASSDSPRGGANGELFF. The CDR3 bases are TGTGCCAGCAGCGACTCCCCGAGGGGGGGGGCTAACGGGGAGCTGTTTTTT. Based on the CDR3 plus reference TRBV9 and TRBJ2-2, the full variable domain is DSGVTQTPKHLITATGQRVTLRCSPRSGDLSVYWYQQSLDQGLQFLIQYYNGEERAKGNILERFSAQQFPDLHSELNLSSLELGDSALYFCASSDSPRGGANGELFFGEGSRLTVL.

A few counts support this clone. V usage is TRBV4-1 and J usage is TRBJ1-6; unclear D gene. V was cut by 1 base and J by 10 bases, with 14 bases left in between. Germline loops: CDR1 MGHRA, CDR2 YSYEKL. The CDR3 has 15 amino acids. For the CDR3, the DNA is TGCGCCAGCAGCCAAGGGGCCGAGGTTGGCTCACCCCTCCACTTT. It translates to CASSQGAEVGSPLHF.

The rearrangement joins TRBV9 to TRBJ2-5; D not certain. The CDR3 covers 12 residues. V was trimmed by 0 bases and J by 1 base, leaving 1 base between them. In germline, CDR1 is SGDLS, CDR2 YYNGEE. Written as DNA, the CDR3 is TGTGCCAGCAGCGTAGGCCAAGAGACCCAGTACTTC. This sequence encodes CASSVGQETQYF.

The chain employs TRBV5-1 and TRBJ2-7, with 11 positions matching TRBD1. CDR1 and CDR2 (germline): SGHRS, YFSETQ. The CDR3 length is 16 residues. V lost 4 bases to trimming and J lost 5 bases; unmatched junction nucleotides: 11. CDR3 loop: CASSPSGDRGIDEQYF. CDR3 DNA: TGCGCCAGCAGCCCGAGTGGGGACAGGGGGATCGACGAGCAGTACTTC.